This T cell receptor beta chain emerged from a study of T cells in women clearing cervical HPV infection. Study-level points and caveats: Repertoire richness, not evenness, was significantly elevated in CIN3+ cases versus controls.

The repertoire was sequenced with immunoSEQ multiplex PCR; TCRdb's copy has only in-frame clones and lacks some. In total, the table holds 30,000 or so clones. V lost 3 bases, J lost 8 bases, and 3 bases stayed unmatched. CDR3 length: 15 residues. From germline, CDR1 is SGHRS and CDR2 YFSETQ. As for this clone: What it binds is not known. The read gets to within 3 residues of the CDR3 end, and the germline J gene fills in the rest.

The clonotype was recovered from a woman aged 18 to 75 with a cervical HPV16 infection that either progressed to CIN3+ or cleared (not recorded which). Material: blood buffy coat. The chain combines TRBV5-1 with TRBJ2-1; 15 bases map to TRBD2. CDR3 residues: CASSWTSGGADEQFF. Partial CDR3 DNA: TGCGCCAGCAGCTGGACTAGCGGGGGGGCCGATGAG.